These T cell receptor beta chains were read from a single sample in a study of Tregs in tolerant kidney transplant recipients. Sequenced by immunoSEQ multiplex PCR; TCRdb stores in-frame clones only, minus some. The repertoire holds under 50,000 clones, with around 95% as singletons. For these TCRs, the target antigens are not known. Sequencing input: Tregs from blood cultured with allogeneic cells. These receptors all come from a human donor in good health. Each CDR3 is given with its conserved first and last residue. A D gene is named only where the DNA matches it firmly. Clone sizes are given selectively: once, few, many, or a class where the clone is expanded.

D	size	V	J	DNA	CDR3
TRBD1	-	TRBV25-1	TRBJ1-2	TGTGCCAGCAGTCCTAATGGTAGGACAGGGTATGGCTACACCTTC	CASSPNGRTGYGYTF
TRBD1	once	TRBV2	TRBJ2-6	TGTGCCAGCGCTGGGACAGGGGTCAGCTCTGGGGCCAACGTCCTGACTTTC	CASAGTGVSSGANVLTF
-	once	TRBV7-9	TRBJ1-1	TGTGCCAGCACCCCGAACTCGCGGACTGAAGCTTTCTTT	CASTPNSRTEAFF
TRBD1	-	TRBV5-4	TRBJ2-1	TGTGCCAGCAGCTACGGAACAGGGGCCTACTCCTACAATGAGCAGTTCTTC	CASSYGTGAYSYNEQFF
TRBD2	-	TRBV4-1	TRBJ2-3	TGCGCCAGCAGCCAAGATTGGGGGGGAAATACGCAGTATTTT	CASSQDWGGNTQYF
-	few	TRBV7-9	TRBJ1-4	TGTGCCAGCAGCTTAAACGGACAAGTTCTGTTTTTT	CASSLNGQVLFF
-	-	TRBV7-3	TRBJ2-1	TGTGCCAGCAGCTCCGGGGACGGCCTTTCCTACAATGAGCAGTTCTTC	CASSSGDGLSYNEQFF
-	-	TRBV19	TRBJ1-4	TGTGCCAGTAGTATAGCTTCTATCGGGGAAAAACTGTTTTTT	CASSIASIGEKLFF
TRBD1	-	TRBV6-6	TRBJ1-2	TGTGCCAGCAGAGGACAGGGTGAAGGCTACACCTTC	CASRGQGEGYTF
-	-	TRBV5-1	TRBJ1-1	TGCGCCAGCAGCTTGGAGCCCAGGGTGGCGGGCACTGAAGCTTTCTTT	CASSLEPRVAGTEAFF
-	-	TRBV6-5	TRBJ1-1	TGTGCCAGCAGTTACTCCCGACGAGGGATCACTGAAGCTTTCTTT	CASSYSRRGITEAFF
-	-	TRBV9	TRBJ1-1	TGTGCCAGCAGCGCTCAACAGATGTACACTGAAGCTTTCTTT	CASSAQQMYTEAFF
TRBD1	-	TRBV5-1	TRBJ1-5	TGCGCCAGCAGCTGGGGGGACAGGGGGAACCCCCAGCATTTT	CASSWGDRGNPQHF
TRBD1	-	TRBV5-1	TRBJ1-1	TGCGCCAGCAGCTTGCCAGGGGGCGTCAGCACTGAAGCTTTCTTT	CASSLPGGVSTEAFF
-	once	TRBV25-1	TRBJ1-5	TGTGCCAGCAGAGCTAGGACTTTAGGGGCCGGCAATCAGCCCCAGCATTTT	CASRARTLGAGNQPQHF
TRBD1	-	TRBV6-6	TRBJ1-1	TGTGCCAGCAGTAGGGGGCAGGGGGCAACTGAAGCTTTCTTT	CASSRGQGATEAFF
-	-	TRBV6-6	TRBJ1-1	TGTGCCAGCAGTTATCAACAGAACACTGAAGCTTTCTTT	CASSYQQNTEAFF
-	-	TRBV6-5	TRBJ1-3	TGTGCCAGCAGTTACGGCGGCAGAGGAAACACCATATATTTT	CASSYGGRGNTIYF
TRBD1	-	TRBV5-8	TRBJ1-2	TGTGCCAGCAGCCCTCCAGGGACAGGGGAGACCTATGGCTACACCTTC	CASSPPGTGETYGYTF
-	-	TRBV7-2	TRBJ1-2	TGTGCCAGCAGCTTAGATATTAACTATGGCTACACCTTC	CASSLDINYGYTF
TRBD1	once	TRBV19	TRBJ1-2	TGTGCCAGTAGTACCTTTGGCAGGGGGCGCGGCTATGGCTACACCTTC	CASSTFGRGRGYGYTF
-	-	TRBV19	TRBJ2-3	TGTGCCAGTAGTGTGCCTGGGGTAACTAGCAGCGCAGATACGCAGTATTTT	CASSVPGVTSSADTQYF
TRBD2	-	TRBV6-5	TRBJ2-7	TGTGCCAGCAGGCAGGGACTAGCGGGGGCCTACGAGCAGTACTTC	CASRQGLAGAYEQYF
-	once	TRBV2	TRBJ1-6	TGTGCCAGCAGTCGGACTGGGCAAAATTCACCCCTCCACTTT	CASSRTGQNSPLHF
TRBD1	once	TRBV25-1	TRBJ1-2	TGTGCCAGCAGGGGGACAGGGGACAAACCCTATGGCTACACCTTC	CASRGTGDKPYGYTF
-	-	TRBV18	TRBJ1-3	TGTGCCAGCTCACCAGTGACACTCTACTCTGGAAACACCATATATTTT	CASSPVTLYSGNTIYF
TRBD2	-	TRBV11-3	TRBJ2-1	TGTGCCAGCAGCCCAGCGGGGTGGGGAAACAATGAGCAGTTCTTC	CASSPAGWGNNEQFF
-	-	TRBV5-1	TRBJ2-6	TGCGCCAGCACCCCCCTGGGGGCTGGGGCCAACGTCCTGACTTTC	CASTPLGAGANVLTF
TRBD1	-	TRBV30	TRBJ1-1	TGTGCCTGGAGTTTCCGGACAGGGCGAGTTTTGGACACTGAAGCTTTCTTT	CAWSFRTGRVLDTEAFF
-	-	TRBV30	TRBJ2-2	TGTGCCTGGAGACGGGGGGCGAGAACCGGGGAGCTGTTTTTT	CAWRRGARTGELFF
-	-	TRBV7-3	TRBJ1-1	TGTGCCAGCAGCCTACAGGTGAACACTGAAGCTTTCTTT	CASSLQVNTEAFF
-	-	TRBV7-2	TRBJ2-5	TGTGCCAGCAGCCTCCCCGGGAGTTTTATGTTCGGGCAGTACTTC	CASSLPGSFMFGQYF
-	-	TRBV6-6	TRBJ1-2	TGTGCCATCACTCCCCCGGGACTCTATGGCTACACCTTC	CAITPPGLYGYTF
-	-	TRBV7-9	TRBJ1-1	TGTGCCAGCAGCTTAGAGTTCAGGGGGAACACTGAAGCTTTCTTT	CASSLEFRGNTEAFF
-	-	TRBV7-9	TRBJ2-3	TGTGCCAGCAGCCCAGGCGGCAGGGGTGATACGCAGTATTTT	CASSPGGRGDTQYF
-	-	TRBV4-1	TRBJ1-1	TGCGCCAGCAGCCAACCTCGGGACAAGAACACTGAAGCTTTCTTT	CASSQPRDKNTEAFF
-	-	TRBV18	TRBJ2-6	TGTGCCAGCTCACCACCGTCGGGTTTCTCTGGGGCCAACGTCCTGACTTTC	CASSPPSGFSGANVLTF
TRBD1	-	TRBV6-5	TRBJ1-2	TGTGCCAGCGCCCCCGGGGACAGGGTTTTCGGCTACACCTTC	CASAPGDRVFGYTF
TRBD1	-	TRBV11-2	TRBJ2-4	TGTGCCAGCAGCTTCAGACAGGGGGCAGCCAAAAACATTCAGTACTTC	CASSFRQGAAKNIQYF
-	-	TRBV27	TRBJ1-6	TGTGCCAGCAGCCCTGGGGGTAATAATTCACCCCTCCACTTT	CASSPGGNNSPLHF
-	-	TRBV29-1	TRBJ2-3	TGCAGCATCGGACAGAGCACAGATACGCAGTATTTT	CSIGQSTDTQYF
TRBD1	-	TRBV7-9	TRBJ1-2	TGTGCCAGCAGTACCGACAGGGGGTATGGCTACACCTTC	CASSTDRGYGYTF
TRBD1	-	TRBV30	TRBJ1-4	TGTGCCTGGAGTCCAGGACAGGGTCAATGGGAAAAACTGTTTTTT	CAWSPGQGQWEKLFF
-	once	TRBV21-1	TRBJ1-4	TGTGCCAAGGCCAGAAGGTGGAACAGGGTTGAAAAACTGTTTTTT	CAKARRWNRVEKLFF
-	-	TRBV10-3	TRBJ1-2	TGTGCCACCCGTCGGCAGAGCGTCCTCGAAGTCCTTTATGGCTACACCTTC	CATRRQSVLEVLYGYTF